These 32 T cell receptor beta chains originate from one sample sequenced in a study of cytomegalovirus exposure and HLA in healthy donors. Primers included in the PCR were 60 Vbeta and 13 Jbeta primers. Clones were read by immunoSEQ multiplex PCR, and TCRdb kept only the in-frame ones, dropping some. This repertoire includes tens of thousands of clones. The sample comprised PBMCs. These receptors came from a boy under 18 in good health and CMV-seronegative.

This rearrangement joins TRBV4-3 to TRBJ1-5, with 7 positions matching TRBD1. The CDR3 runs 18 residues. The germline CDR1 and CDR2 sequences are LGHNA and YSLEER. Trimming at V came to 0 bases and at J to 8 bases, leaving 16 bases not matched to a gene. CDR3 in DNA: TGCGCCAGCAGCCAAGATTTTCCCGGACAGGCATCCATGGAGCCCCAGCATTTT. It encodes CASSQDFPGQASMEPQHF.

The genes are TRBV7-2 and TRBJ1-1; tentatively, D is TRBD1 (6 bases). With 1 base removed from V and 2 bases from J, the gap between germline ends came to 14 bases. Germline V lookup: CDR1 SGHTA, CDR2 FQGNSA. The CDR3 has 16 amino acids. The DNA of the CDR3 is TGTGCCAGCAGCTTAGGGGCTTCAGGGGCAAACACTGAAGCTTTCTTT. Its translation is CASSLGASGANTEAFF.

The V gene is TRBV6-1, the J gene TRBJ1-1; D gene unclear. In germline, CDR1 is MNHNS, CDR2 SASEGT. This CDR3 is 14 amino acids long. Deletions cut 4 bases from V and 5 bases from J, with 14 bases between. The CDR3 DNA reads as TGTGCCAGCAGTGCCGGGGAGGGATGGACTGAAGCTTTCTTT. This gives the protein CASSAGEGWTEAFF.

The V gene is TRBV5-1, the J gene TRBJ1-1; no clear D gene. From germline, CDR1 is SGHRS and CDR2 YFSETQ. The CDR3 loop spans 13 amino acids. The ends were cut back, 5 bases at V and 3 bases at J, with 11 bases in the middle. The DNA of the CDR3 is TGCGCCAGCAGAAGTTACAGAGACACTGAAGCTTTCTTT. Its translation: CASRSYRDTEAFF.

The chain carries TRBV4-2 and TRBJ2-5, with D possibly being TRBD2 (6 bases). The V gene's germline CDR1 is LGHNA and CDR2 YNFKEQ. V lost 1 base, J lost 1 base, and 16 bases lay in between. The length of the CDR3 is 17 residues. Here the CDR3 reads CASSQGDKAGPQETQYF. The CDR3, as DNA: TGTGCCAGCAGCCAAGGTGATAAAGCGGGTCCCCAAGAGACCCAGTACTTC.

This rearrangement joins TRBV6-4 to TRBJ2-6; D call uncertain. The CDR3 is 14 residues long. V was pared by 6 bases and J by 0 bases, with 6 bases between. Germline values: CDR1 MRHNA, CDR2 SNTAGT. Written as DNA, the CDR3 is TGTGCCAGCAGATCAGACTCTGGGGCCAACGTCCTGACTTTC. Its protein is CASRSDSGANVLTF.

The CDR3 bases are TGTGCCTGGAGTGTACCGGCTAGCGTTGACAAAGGGGAGCTGTTTTTT. Encoded protein: CAWSVPASVDKGELFF. The rearrangement joins TRBV30 to TRBJ2-2; perhaps TRBD2 as D (6 bases). Trimming left V 0 bases short and J 8 bases short, with 19 bases between. The CDR3 is made up of 16 amino acids. Germline assignment: CDR1 GTSNPN and CDR2 SVGIG (reference sequence). The variable domain in full, completed from reference TRBV30 and TRBJ2-2, reads SQTIHQWPATLVQPVGSPLSLECTVEGTSNPNLYWYRQAAGRGLQLLFYSVGIGQISSEVPQNLSASRPQDRQFILSSKKLLLSDSGFYLCAWSVPASVDKGELFFGEGSRLTVL.

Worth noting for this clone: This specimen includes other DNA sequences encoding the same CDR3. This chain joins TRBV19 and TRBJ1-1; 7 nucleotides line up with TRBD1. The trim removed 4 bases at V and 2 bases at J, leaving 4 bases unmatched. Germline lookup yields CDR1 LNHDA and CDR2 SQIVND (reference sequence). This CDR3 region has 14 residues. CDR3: CASSTGQSNTEAFF. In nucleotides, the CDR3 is TGTGCCAGTAGTACGGGACAGAGTAACACTGAAGCTTTCTTT.

CDR3 nucleotides: TGTGCCAGCAGTTTCAGGGGGTCGGGACAGGGTTCCTACGAGCAGTACTTC. Protein product: CASSFRGSGQGSYEQYF. The chain recombines TRBV27 with TRBJ2-7; 9 nucleotides line up with TRBD1. Germline values: CDR1 MNHEY, CDR2 SMNVEV (reference sequence). Trimming cost V 3 bases and J 1 base; bases outside gene matches: 10. CDR3 length: 17 residues.

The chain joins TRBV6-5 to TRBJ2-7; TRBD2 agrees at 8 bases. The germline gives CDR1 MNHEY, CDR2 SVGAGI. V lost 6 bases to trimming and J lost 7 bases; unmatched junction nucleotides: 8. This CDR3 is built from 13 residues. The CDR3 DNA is TGTGCCAGCAGCCCGGGGGGGGGTGAGGAGCAGTACTTC. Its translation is CASSPGGGEEQYF.

This chain's CDR3 is CASKTQGGWAYEQYF. CDR3 nucleotide sequence: TGCGCCAGCAAAACCCAGGGTGGGTGGGCCTACGAGCAGTACTTC. The gene calls are TRBV5-1 and TRBJ2-7, with D possibly TRBD1 on 5 matching bases. V shed 6 bases and J shed 2 bases, with 18 bases lying between them. Germline CDR1 is SGHRS and CDR2 is YFSETQ. The CDR3 covers 15 residues.

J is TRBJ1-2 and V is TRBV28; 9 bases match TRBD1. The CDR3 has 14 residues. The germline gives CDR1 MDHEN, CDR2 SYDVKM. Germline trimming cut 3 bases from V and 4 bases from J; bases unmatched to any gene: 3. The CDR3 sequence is CASSLGTGTYGYTF. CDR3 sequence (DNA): TGTGCCAGCAGTTTGGGGACAGGGACCTATGGCTACACCTTC.

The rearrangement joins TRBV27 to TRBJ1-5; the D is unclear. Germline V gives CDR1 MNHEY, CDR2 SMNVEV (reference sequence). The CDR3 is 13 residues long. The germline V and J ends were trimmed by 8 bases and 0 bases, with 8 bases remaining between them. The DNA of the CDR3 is TGTGCCAGCCGGGATTTTAGCAATCAGCCCCAGCATTTT. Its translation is CASRDFSNQPQHF.

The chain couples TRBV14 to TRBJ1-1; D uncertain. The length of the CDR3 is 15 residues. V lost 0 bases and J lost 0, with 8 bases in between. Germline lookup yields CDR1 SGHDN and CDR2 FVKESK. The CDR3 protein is CASSQEVAVNTEAFF. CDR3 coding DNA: TGTGCCAGCAGCCAAGAAGTGGCCGTGAACACTGAAGCTTTCTTT.

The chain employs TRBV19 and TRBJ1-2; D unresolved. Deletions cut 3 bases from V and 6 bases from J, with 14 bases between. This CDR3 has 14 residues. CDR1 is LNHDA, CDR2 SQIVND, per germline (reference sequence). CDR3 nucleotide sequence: TGTGCCAGTAGTATTTTAGGACCGAGGGATGGCTACACCTTC. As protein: CASSILGPRDGYTF. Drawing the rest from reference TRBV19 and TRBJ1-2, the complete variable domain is DGGITQSPKYLFRKEGQNVTLSCEQNLNHDAMYWYRQDPGQGLRLIYYSQIVNDFQKGDIAEGYSVSREKKESFPLTVTSAQKNPTAFYLCASSILGPRDGYTFGSGTRLTVV.

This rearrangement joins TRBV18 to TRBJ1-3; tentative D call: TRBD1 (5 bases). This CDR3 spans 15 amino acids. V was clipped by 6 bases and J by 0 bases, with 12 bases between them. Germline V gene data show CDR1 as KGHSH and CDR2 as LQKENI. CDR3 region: CASSPRGVSGNTIYF. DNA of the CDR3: TGTGCCAGCTCCCCTCGGGGGGTCTCTGGAAACACCATATATTTT.

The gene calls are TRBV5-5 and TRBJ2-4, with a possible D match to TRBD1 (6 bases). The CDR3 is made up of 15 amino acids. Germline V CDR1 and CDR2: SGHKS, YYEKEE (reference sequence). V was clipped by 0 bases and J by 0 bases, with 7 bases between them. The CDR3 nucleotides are TGTGCCAGCAGCTTGGAAGGGGGAGCCAAAAACATTCAGTACTTC. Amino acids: CASSLEGGAKNIQYF.

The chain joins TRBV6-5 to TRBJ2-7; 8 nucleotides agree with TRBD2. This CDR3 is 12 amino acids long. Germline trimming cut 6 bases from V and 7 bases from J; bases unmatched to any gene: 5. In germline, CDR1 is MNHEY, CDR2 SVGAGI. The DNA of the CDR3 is TGTGCCAGCAGCATAGCGGGGAGGGAGCAGTACTTC. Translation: CASSIAGREQYF.

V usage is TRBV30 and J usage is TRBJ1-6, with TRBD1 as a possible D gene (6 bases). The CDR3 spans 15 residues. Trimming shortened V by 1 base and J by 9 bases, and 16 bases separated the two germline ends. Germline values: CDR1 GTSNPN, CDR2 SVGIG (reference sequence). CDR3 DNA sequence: TGTGCCTGGAGTGCCCAAACAGGGCGCAGTTCACCCCTCCACTTT. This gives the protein CAWSAQTGRSSPLHF.

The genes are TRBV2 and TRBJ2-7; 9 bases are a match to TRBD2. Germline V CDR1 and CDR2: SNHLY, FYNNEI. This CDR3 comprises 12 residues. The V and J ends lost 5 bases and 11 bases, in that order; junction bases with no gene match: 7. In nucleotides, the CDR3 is TGTGCCAGCAGTCTCCCTAGCGGGGTGAAGTACTTC. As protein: CASSLPSGVKYF. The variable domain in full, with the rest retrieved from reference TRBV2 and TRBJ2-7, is EPEVTQTPSHQVTQMGQEVILRCVPISNHLYFYWYRQILGQKVEFLVSFYNNEISEKSEIFDDQFSVERPDGSNFTLKIRSTKLEDSAMYFCASSLPSGVKYFGPGTRLTVT.

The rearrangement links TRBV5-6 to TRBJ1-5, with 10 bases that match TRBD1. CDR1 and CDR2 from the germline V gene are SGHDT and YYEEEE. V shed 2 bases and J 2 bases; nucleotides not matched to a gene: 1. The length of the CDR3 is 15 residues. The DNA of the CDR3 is TGTGCCAGCAGCTTCGGGACAGGGGGCAATCAGCCCCAGCATTTT. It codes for CASSFGTGGNQPQHF.

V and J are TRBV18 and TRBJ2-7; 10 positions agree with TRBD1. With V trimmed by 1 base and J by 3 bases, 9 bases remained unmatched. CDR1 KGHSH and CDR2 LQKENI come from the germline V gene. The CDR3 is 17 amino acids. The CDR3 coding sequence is TGTGCCAGCTCACCACGGATGCCGGGACAGGGGATCTACGAGCAGTACTTC. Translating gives CASSPRMPGQGIYEQYF. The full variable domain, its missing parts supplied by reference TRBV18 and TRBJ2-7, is NAGVMQNPRHLVRRRGQEARLRCSPMKGHSHVYWYRQLPEEGLKFMVYLQKENIIDESGMPKERFSAEFPKEGPSILRIQQVVRGDSAAYFCASSPRMPGQGIYEQYFGPGTRLTVT.

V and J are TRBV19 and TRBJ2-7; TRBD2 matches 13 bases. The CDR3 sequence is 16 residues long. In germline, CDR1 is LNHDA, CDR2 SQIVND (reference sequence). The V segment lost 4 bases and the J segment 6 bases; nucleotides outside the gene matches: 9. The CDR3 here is CASSTPGLAGVSEQYF. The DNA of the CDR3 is TGTGCCAGTAGTACCCCCGGACTAGCGGGAGTCTCCGAGCAGTACTTC.

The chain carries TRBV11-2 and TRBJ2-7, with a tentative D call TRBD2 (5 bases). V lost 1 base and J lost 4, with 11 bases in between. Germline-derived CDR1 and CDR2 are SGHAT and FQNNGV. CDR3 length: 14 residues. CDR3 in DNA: TGTGCCAGCAGCTTAGTCGGTAGGAGGTACGAGCAGTACTTC. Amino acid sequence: CASSLVGRRYEQYF. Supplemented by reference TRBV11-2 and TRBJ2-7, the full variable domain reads EAGVAQSPRYKIIEKRQSVAFWCNPISGHATLYWYQQILGQGPKLLIQFQNNGVVDDSQLPKDRFSAERLKGVDSTLKIQPAKLEDSAVYLCASSLVGRRYEQYFGPGTRLTVT.

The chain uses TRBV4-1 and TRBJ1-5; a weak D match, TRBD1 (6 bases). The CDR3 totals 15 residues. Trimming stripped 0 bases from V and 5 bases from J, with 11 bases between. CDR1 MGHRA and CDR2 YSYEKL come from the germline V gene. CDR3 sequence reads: CASSQDSAGDQPQHF. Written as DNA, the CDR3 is TGCGCCAGCAGCCAAGATTCGGCAGGGGATCAGCCCCAGCATTTT.

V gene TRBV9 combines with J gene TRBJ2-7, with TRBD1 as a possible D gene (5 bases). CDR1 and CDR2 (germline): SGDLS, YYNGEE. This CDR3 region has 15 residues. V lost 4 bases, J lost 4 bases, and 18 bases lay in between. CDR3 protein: CASSPHQGFVYEQYF. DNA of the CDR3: TGTGCCAGCAGCCCACACCAGGGATTCGTGTACGAGCAGTACTTC. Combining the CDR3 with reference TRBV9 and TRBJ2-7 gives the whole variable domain DSGVTQTPKHLITATGQRVTLRCSPRSGDLSVYWYQQSLDQGLQFLIQYYNGEERAKGNILERFSAQQFPDLHSELNLSSLELGDSALYFCASSPHQGFVYEQYFGPGTRLTVT.

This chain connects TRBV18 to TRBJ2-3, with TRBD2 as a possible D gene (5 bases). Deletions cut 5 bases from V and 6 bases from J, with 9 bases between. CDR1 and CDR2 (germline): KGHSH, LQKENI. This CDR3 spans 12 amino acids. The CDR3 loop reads CASSSQRDTQYF. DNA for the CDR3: TGTGCCAGCTCATCACAGCGGGATACGCAGTATTTT.

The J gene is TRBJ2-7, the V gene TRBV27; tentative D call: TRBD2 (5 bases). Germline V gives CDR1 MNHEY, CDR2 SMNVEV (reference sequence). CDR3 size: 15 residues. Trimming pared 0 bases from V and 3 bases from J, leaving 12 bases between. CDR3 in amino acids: CASSLSFAGGYEQYF. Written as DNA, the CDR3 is TGTGCCAGCAGTTTATCTTTTGCAGGAGGCTACGAGCAGTACTTC.

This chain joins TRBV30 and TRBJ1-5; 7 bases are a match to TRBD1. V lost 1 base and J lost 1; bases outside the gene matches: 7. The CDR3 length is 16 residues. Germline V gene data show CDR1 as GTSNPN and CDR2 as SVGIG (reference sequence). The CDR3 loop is CAWSAPTGKSNQPQHF. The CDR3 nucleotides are TGTGCCTGGAGTGCCCCGACAGGGAAAAGCAATCAGCCCCAGCATTTT.

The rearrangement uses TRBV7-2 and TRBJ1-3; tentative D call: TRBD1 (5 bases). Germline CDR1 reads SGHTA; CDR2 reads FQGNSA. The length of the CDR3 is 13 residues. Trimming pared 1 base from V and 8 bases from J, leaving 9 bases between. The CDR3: CASSLDRGDTIYF. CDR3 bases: TGTGCCAGCAGCTTAGATCGGGGGGACACCATATATTTT.

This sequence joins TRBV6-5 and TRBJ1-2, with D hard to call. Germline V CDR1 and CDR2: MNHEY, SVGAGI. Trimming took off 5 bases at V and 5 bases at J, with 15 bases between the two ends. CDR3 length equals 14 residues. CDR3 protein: CASSTRGGPYGYTF. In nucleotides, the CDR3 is TGTGCCAGCAGTACCCGCGGAGGCCCTTATGGCTACACCTTC.

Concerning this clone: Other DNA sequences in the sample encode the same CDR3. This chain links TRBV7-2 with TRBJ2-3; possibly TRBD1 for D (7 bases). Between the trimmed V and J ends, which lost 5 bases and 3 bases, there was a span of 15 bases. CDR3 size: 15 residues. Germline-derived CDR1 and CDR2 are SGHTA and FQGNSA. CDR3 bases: TGTGCCAGCAGCGGACAGGAGGGCTTTACAGATACGCAGTATTTT. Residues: CASSGQEGFTDTQYF.